The next 7 T cell receptor beta chains were all read from a single sample in a study of CD8+CD57+ T cells in acquired aplastic anemia (dated 2018 in TCRdb). The reads were generated on an Illumina HiSeq 2000. Genomic DNA was used as template for profiling of TCR beta VDJ combinations and CDR3 sequences. TCRdb's own reprocessing of the public reads used fastp at Q25 and MiXCR and kept productive beta chains. Entries that share a CDR3 protein sequence are merged under the most common genes and DNA. This sample has 260,000 or so distinct CDR3 sequences in its table, and around 46% of those were observed once. The ten largest clones add up to 7% to 10% of the sample. Patients chosen for sequencing had shown expansion of CD8+CD57+ cells by flow cytometry. Sequenced material: sorted CD4+, CD8+, or CD8+CD57+ T cells (not recorded which) from PBMCs. The receptors derive from a human donor with aplastic anemia.

This clonotype was detected many times. J is TRBJ2-4 and V is TRBV7-9, with D perhaps TRBD1 or TRBD2 (6 bases each). V was cut by 5 bases and J by 6 bases, with 17 bases left in between. From germline, CDR1 is SEHNR and CDR2 FQNEAQ (reference sequence). The CDR3 contains 15 residues. The chain's CDR3 is CASSLQGGGGNIQYF. The CDR3 DNA reads TGTGCCAGCAGCCTACAGGGTGGAGGGGGAAACATTCAGTACTTC.

A remark on this clonotype: The junction departs from germline at one end; a sequencing error may be responsible. This chain connects TRBV24-1 to TRBJ2-5, with TRBD1 matching 9 bases. The J call is in doubt because the DNA end fits TRBJ2-7 better. The CDR3 length is 15 residues. Germline-derived CDR1 and CDR2 are KGHDR and SFDVKD. CDR3 protein: CVTSAKSRDRDEQYF. The CDR3, as DNA: TGTGTCACCAGTGCTAAATCCCGGGACAGGGACGAGCAGTACTTC.

As concerns this clonotype: A much larger clone differs by one base, so this may be a read error. The DNA is omitted, as the CDR3 cannot be located on it reliably, and the CDR3 follows TCRdb's listing. This chain links TRBV30 with TRBJ1-1; the table's D gene call, TRBD1, was not cross checked with the DNA. Germline CDR1 reads GTSNPN; CDR2 reads SVGIG (reference sequence). Both ends counted, the CDR3 spans 13 residues. The CDR3 sequence is CAWSVGRGTEALF.

This clonotype was detected ten times or more. The CDR3 protein is CASIGATGTGELFF. The CDR3 DNA sequence: TGTGCCAGCATTGGGGCTACGGGGACCGGGGAGCTGTTTTTT. The chain links TRBV2 to TRBJ2-2; either TRBD1 or TRBD2 may fit D (5 bases each). Deletions cut 7 bases from V and 5 bases from J, with 14 bases between. CDR1 is SNHLY and CDR2 is FYNNEI in the germline V gene. CDR3 size: 14 residues.

V and J are TRBV5-1 and TRBJ2-7; TRBD1 is a possible D gene (6 bases). Deletions cut 4 bases from V and 2 bases from J, with 16 bases between. Germline V gene data show CDR1 as SGHRS and CDR2 as YFSETQ. CDR3 length: 15 amino acids. DNA of the CDR3: TGCGCCAGCAGCACCCGGACAGCCGATACCTACGAGCAGTACTTC. This sequence encodes CASSTRTADTYEQYF. The full variable domain, its missing parts supplied by reference TRBV5-1 and TRBJ2-7, is KAGVTQTPRYLIKTRGQQVTLSCSPISGHRSVSWYQQTPGQGLQFLFEYFSETQRNKGNFPGRFSGRQFSNSRSEMNVSTLELGDSALYLCASSTRTADTYEQYFGPGTRLTVT.

CDR3 coding DNA: TGTGCCAGCAGCGTCGGGGGACAGGGGGGAGGTGAGCAGTTCTTC. It translates to CASSVGGQGGGEQFF. The chain carries TRBV9 and TRBJ2-1, with 11 bases fitting TRBD1. Germline V gives CDR1 SGDLS, CDR2 YYNGEE. V was pared by 2 bases and J by 9 bases, with 7 bases of the junction left unmatched. The CDR3 is made up of 15 amino acids.

This chain uses TRBV10-3 with TRBJ2-5, with TRBD1 matching over 9 bases. The CDR3 is 16 residues long. Trimming removed 4 bases from V and 3 bases from J; junction bases left unmatched: 9. Germline loops: CDR1 ENHRY, CDR2 SYGVKD. The CDR3 loop is CAISAGETGGKETQYF. CDR3 bases: TGTGCCATCAGTGCGGGAGAGACAGGGGGGAAAGAGACCCAGTACTTC.